Each of the 27 T cell receptor beta chains below was sequenced from the same sample in a study of CD8 T cells in ankylosing spondylitis (dated by TCRdb to 2016 to 2017). Study-wide findings and limitations: A TCR beta motif of several highly homologous amino acid variants appeared characteristic of blood from ankylosing spondylitis patients.

The library was prepared using 5' RACE. For sequencing, an Illumina HiSeq 2500 was employed. Using fastp at Q25 and MiXCR, TCRdb reprocessed the public reads and kept productive beta chains. Records with the same CDR3 protein are collapsed into one entry carrying the most frequent genes and DNA. The sample has around 100,000 distinct CDR3 sequences on record, roughly 9% of them singletons. The top ten constitute about 31% of the sample. The antigens for these receptors are not known. The specimen sequenced was blood, either unsorted or a sorted T cell fraction (not recorded which). These receptor sequences come from a male donor with ankylosing spondylitis.

There are many counts of this clonotype. The chain uses TRBV5-1 and TRBJ2-1, with 9 nucleotides matching TRBD2. J lost 3 bases, V lost 0 bases, and 1 base had no gene match. The CDR3 spans 15 residues. Germline CDR1 is SGHRS and CDR2 is YFSETQ. The CDR3 loop reads CASSLGTSVYNEQFF. In nucleotides, the CDR3 is TGCGCCAGCAGCTTGGGGACTAGCGTCTACAATGAGCAGTTCTTC. The full variable domain, with the rest looked up from reference TRBV5-1 and TRBJ2-1, is KAGVTQTPRYLIKTRGQQVTLSCSPISGHRSVSWYQQTPGQGLQFLFEYFSETQRNKGNFPGRFSGRQFSNSRSEMNVSTLELGDSALYLCASSLGTSVYNEQFFGPGTRLTVL.

The chain combines TRBV27 with TRBJ2-1; D gene unclear. Trimming pared 2 bases from V and 5 bases from J, leaving 4 bases between. This CDR3 spans 12 amino acids. CDR1 and CDR2 from the germline V gene are MNHEY and SMNVEV (reference sequence). CDR3 region: CASSLQDNEQFF. The CDR3, as DNA: TGTGCCAGCAGTTTACAAGACAATGAGCAGTTCTTC.

This chain links TRBV10-3 with TRBJ2-7; possible D gene TRBD2, 5 bases. The V end lost 8 bases, the J end lost 6 bases, and 17 bases lay between the germline ends. Per the germline V gene, CDR1 is ENHRY and CDR2 is SYGVKD. This CDR3 comprises 13 residues. The CDR3 DNA reads as TGTGCCATCGGTACCGGAGGAGTAGGCGAGCAGTACGTC. Amino acids: CAIGTGGVGEQYV.

This clonotype was detected many times. This chain connects TRBV27 to TRBJ2-3, with TRBD2 matching over 14 bases. The CDR3 runs to 16 residues. Germline trimming cut 2 bases from V and 6 bases from J; bases unmatched to any gene: 4. The germline gives CDR1 MNHEY, CDR2 SMNVEV (reference sequence). For the CDR3, the DNA is TGTGCCAGCAGTTTAGGGACTAGCGGGAGTAGGGATACGCAGTATTTT. It encodes CASSLGTSGSRDTQYF.

In its sample, this clonotype was seen a few times. This chain connects TRBV9 to TRBJ2-7; TRBD2 might be the D (5 bases). The CDR3 loop spans 14 amino acids. V gave up 0 bases and J gave up 2 bases, with 9 bases separating them. Per germline, CDR1 SGDLS and CDR2 YYNGEE. CDR3 region: CASSVGLATYEQYF. In nucleotides, the CDR3 is TGTGCCAGCAGCGTAGGGCTAGCAACCTACGAGCAGTACTTC.

This clonotype was seen many times. CDR3 nucleotide sequence: TGCAGCGTTGAGTATCACTCAAAGATCTATGGCTACACCTTC. As protein: CSVEYHSKIYGYTF. The chain has TRBV29-1 and TRBJ1-2; D is unresolved. The ends were cut back, 3 bases at V and 4 bases at J, with 15 bases in the middle. The CDR3 has 14 residues. In germline, CDR1 is SQVTM, CDR2 ANQGSEA.

This chain joins TRBV5-5 and TRBJ2-3; D remains unclear. Per germline, CDR1 SGHKS and CDR2 YYEKEE (reference sequence). The CDR3 covers 15 residues. The germline V and J ends were trimmed by 0 bases and 2 bases, with 10 bases remaining between them. The CDR3 DNA sequence: TGTGCCAGCAGCTTGGAGTCTGGGGTCACAGATACGCAGTATTTT. Protein: CASSLESGVTDTQYF.

Points on this clonotype: The conserved phenylalanine or tryptophan normally closing the CDR3 is absent here, so this likely arose from a read error. The gene calls are TRBV7-2 and TRBJ2-1, with 10 positions matching TRBD2. CDR1 is SGHTA, CDR2 FQGNSA, per germline. This CDR3 is built from 14 residues. V trimming: 8 bases; J trimming: 7 bases; junction bases outside the gene matches: 8. CDR3 sequence (DNA): TGTGCCAGCGGCCTAGCGGGAGTAAATAATGAGCAGTTCTTG. This codes for CASGLAGVNNEQFL.

This clonotype has a count of ten or more. The chain uses TRBV3-1 and TRBJ2-1; a possible D gene is TRBD2 (6 bases). The CDR3 consists of 16 residues. Germline V lookup: CDR1 LGHDT, CDR2 YNNKEL (reference sequence). V was pared by 5 bases and J by 8 bases, with 22 bases between. CDR3 loop: CASSYALAEIMDEQFF. The CDR3 region has the DNA TGTGCCAGCAGCTACGCGTTAGCGGAGATAATGGATGAGCAGTTCTTC.

This clonotype has ten or more counts. The chain couples TRBV6-1 to TRBJ1-1, with 8 positions matching TRBD1. CDR1 and CDR2 (germline): MNHNS, SASEGT. The CDR3 contains 14 residues. V was clipped by 1 base and J by 4 bases; unmatched bases: 2. The CDR3 spells CASSEGTGGTEAFF. Here the CDR3 DNA reads TGTGCCAGCAGTGAAGGCACAGGGGGCACTGAAGCTTTCTTT.

The chain combines TRBV7-8 with TRBJ2-7; TRBD1 aligns across 8 bases. V gave up 5 bases and J gave up 3 bases; unmatched junction bases: 9. Per germline, CDR1 SGHVS and CDR2 FQNEAQ. This CDR3 spans 15 amino acids. The CDR3 nucleotides are TGTGCCAGCAGCCCCCCCGACAGGGGAGTCTACGAGCAGTACTTC. It is translated as CASSPPDRGVYEQYF.

This clonotype has only a few counts. J is TRBJ2-1 and V is TRBV20-1; D is perhaps TRBD2 (6 bases). This CDR3 has 12 amino acids. Germline CDR1 DFQATT, CDR2 SNEGSKA (reference sequence). V lost 3 bases and J lost 12, with 15 bases in between. CDR3 sequence (DNA): TGCAGTGCTAGGTCCGCGGGAATGGGGCAGTTCTTC. Translation: CSARSAGMGQFF.

In its sample, this clonotype was seen many times. The genes are TRBV7-9 and TRBJ2-1; 11 nucleotides agree with TRBD2. The CDR3 contains 14 residues. Looked up from germline, CDR1 is SEHNR and CDR2 is FQNEAQ (reference sequence). V gave up 5 bases and J gave up 8 bases; unmatched junction bases: 5. CDR3 region: CASSISGRVDEQFF. CDR3 nucleotides: TGTGCCAGCAGCATTAGCGGGAGGGTGGATGAGCAGTTCTTC.

This clonotype was found many times. The DNA of the CDR3 is TGTGCCAGCAGTACAGGGGAGGGCTACACCTTC. Protein sequence: CASSTGEGYTF. The chain combines TRBV12-3 or TRBV12-4 with TRBJ1-2; 7 bases are shared with TRBD1. The CDR3 length is 11 residues. V lost 5 bases, J lost 8 bases, and 2 bases stayed unmatched.

This clonotype was detected only a few times. A read error is possible here, since a much larger clone lies one base away. The rearrangement links TRBV20-1 to TRBJ1-3, with a possible D match to TRBD1 (6 bases). The germline V gene has CDR1 DFQATT and CDR2 SNEGSKA (reference sequence). This CDR3 has 13 amino acids. CDR3 DNA sequence: TGCAGAGCTAGACCAGGGGCTGGAAACACCATATATTTT. Translating gives CRARPGAGNTIYF.

This clonotype was picked up many times. The rearrangement joins TRBV11-2 to TRBJ1-2; 7 bases are shared with TRBD1. V was pared by 4 bases and J by 0 bases, with 5 bases of the junction left unmatched. This CDR3 has 15 residues. The germline V gene encodes CDR1 SGHAT and CDR2 FQNNGV. The CDR3: CASSWAGGSNYGYTF. The CDR3 nucleotides read TGTGCCAGCAGCTGGGCAGGGGGATCTAACTATGGCTACACCTTC.

J is TRBJ2-3 and V is TRBV20-1; no clear D. CDR3 length equals 14 residues. Trimming shortened V by 1 base and J by 0 bases, and 8 bases separated the two germline ends. Germline V gene data show CDR1 as DFQATT and CDR2 as SNEGSKA (reference sequence). The CDR3 DNA follows: TGCAGTGCTAGAGCCGGACGGAGCACAGATACGCAGTATTTT. Protein: CSARAGRSTDTQYF.

This clonotype has only a few counts. The chain links TRBV20-1 to TRBJ2-7; D remains unclear. Germline V gene data show CDR1 as DFQATT and CDR2 as SNEGSKA (reference sequence). The CDR3 consists of 13 residues. V was trimmed by 6 bases and J by 5 bases, leaving 17 bases between them. CDR3 nucleotides: TGCAGTGCCATACGCAGAAATTTGCACGAGCAGTACGTC. It yields the protein CSAIRRNLHEQYV.

This clonotype has more than one count but fewer than ten. The chain combines TRBV12-3 or TRBV12-4 with TRBJ2-1; perhaps TRBD2 as D (5 bases). The CDR3 has 12 residues. Trimming removed 3 bases at V and 7 bases at J, with 7 bases between. CDR3 residues: CASSFTGNEQFF. In DNA form, the CDR3 reads TGTGCCAGCAGTTTTACGGGGAATGAGCAGTTCTTC.

The chain links TRBV5-6 to TRBJ2-3, with 7 bases that match TRBD2. The CDR3 is 16 amino acids. Germline V CDR1 and CDR2: SGHDT, YYEEEE. V shed 3 bases and J 6 bases; nucleotides not matched to a gene: 13. The CDR3 DNA reads TGTGCCAGCAGCTACATGACTAGCTCTTGGAGGGATACGCAGTATTTT. Translated, it gives CASSYMTSSWRDTQYF. The whole variable domain, remainder taken from reference TRBV5-6 and TRBJ2-3, is DAGVTQSPTHLIKTRGQQVTLRCSPKSGHDTVSWYQQALGQGPQFIFQYYEEEERQRGNFPDRFSGHQFPNYSSELNVNALLLGDSALYLCASSYMTSSWRDTQYFGPGTRLTVL.

At least ten counts were recorded for this clonotype. This chain links TRBV7-8 with TRBJ2-7, with D tentatively TRBD1 or TRBD2 (6 bases each). V shed 1 base and J shed 5 bases, with 24 bases lying between them. Germline V gene lookup returns CDR1 SGHVS and CDR2 FQNEAQ. CDR3 length: 18 amino acids. The CDR3 region is CASSLESADSVWGDEQYF. The CDR3 DNA reads as TGTGCCAGCAGCTTAGAAAGCGCGGACAGCGTGTGGGGGGACGAGCAGTACTTC.

There are many counts of this clonotype. The chain carries TRBV28 and TRBJ2-1; 12 nucleotides agree with TRBD2. This CDR3 spans 19 amino acids. Germline V CDR1 and CDR2: MDHEN, SYDVKM. V shed 5 bases and J 0 bases; nucleotides not matched to a gene: 11. The CDR3 DNA follows: TGTGCCAGCAGTCTAGCGGGAGGGCCGAGCGATAGCTCCTACAATGAGCAGTTCTTC. Translation: CASSLAGGPSDSSYNEQFF.

This rearrangement joins TRBV12-3 or TRBV12-4 to TRBJ1-5, with D tentatively TRBD1 (5 bases). The V gene lost 9 bases and the J gene lost 6 bases, with 15 bases spanning the gap. This CDR3 region has 13 residues. The CDR3 DNA reads as TGTGCCAGTCAGGCGGGGGGAACTCAGCCCCAGCATTTT. Its protein product is CASQAGGTQPQHF.

This clonotype was seen a few times. This chain joins TRBV28 and TRBJ2-5, with 8 bases matching TRBD1. Germline assignment: CDR1 MDHEN and CDR2 SYDVKM. V trimming: 5 bases; J trimming: 4 bases; junction bases outside the gene matches: 12. This CDR3 contains 16 residues. DNA of the CDR3: TGTGCCAGCAGTCCCCTTCCCAGGGGGCTGCGAGAGACCCAGTACTTC. The encoded protein is CASSPLPRGLRETQYF.

In DNA form, the CDR3 reads TGTGCCAGCAGTTGGGCCACCGAGCAGTTCTTC. Translation gives CASSWATEQFF. The chain has TRBV28 and TRBJ2-1; D is undetermined. This CDR3 region has 11 residues. Germline assignment: CDR1 MDHEN and CDR2 SYDVKM. V was pared by 4 bases and J by 10 bases, with 8 bases between.

This clonotype was seen a handful of times. The chain has TRBV20-1 and TRBJ2-7, with 11 nucleotides matching TRBD2. CDR3 length: 16 amino acids. Germline V CDR1 and CDR2: DFQATT, SNEGSKA (reference sequence). V shed 3 bases and J 1 base; nucleotides not matched to a gene: 8. CDR3 loop: CSASDTLAGVSYEQYF. CDR3 nucleotide sequence: TGCAGTGCTAGTGATACACTAGCGGGAGTGTCCTACGAGCAGTACTTC.

The V and J genes are TRBV6-2 or TRBV6-3 and TRBJ2-3; D unclear. This CDR3 is built from 12 residues. Germline CDR1 MNHEY, CDR2 SVGEGT. Trimming left V 11 bases short and J 2 bases short, with 11 bases between. The CDR3 DNA reads TGTGCCGTGCATGCGGCCACAGATACGCAGTATTTT. Its protein product is CAVHAATDTQYF.